This T cell receptor (beta chain) is drawn from a study of Graves' ophthalmopathy and Graves' hyperthyroidism. RNA served as the template for amplifying TCR beta CDR3 regions. RT-PCR was first run with HTBI primers, then multiplex PCR in a second round. TCRdb redid the calling of the multiplex PCR reads with MiXCR, one entry per CDR3 protein. The sample records some 210,000 distinct CDR3 sequences, approximately 29% being singletons. No donor had other autoimmune disease, uncontrolled infection, pregnancy or lactation. The sequenced material came from peripheral blood. This TCR was sampled from a man between 50 and 59 years old with Graves' ophthalmopathy.

The CDR3 DNA sequence: TGTGCCAGCAGATCCACAGGGGGTTCAGAGACCCAGTACTTC. Protein product: CASRSTGGSETQYF. The chain recombines TRBV7-2 with TRBJ2-5, with 8 bases aligning to TRBD1. The trim removed 6 bases at V and 4 bases at J, leaving 7 bases unmatched. This CDR3 region has 14 residues. CDR1 SGHTA and CDR2 FQGNSA come from the germline V gene.